Shown below are 10 T cell receptor beta chains from a single sample sequenced in a study of cytomegalovirus exposure and HLA in healthy donors. Primers included in the PCR were 60 Vbeta and 13 Jbeta primers. This table comes from immunoSEQ multiplex PCR, and its TCRdb copy is limited to in-frame clones, with some not included. The sample has about 64,000 clones. Sequenced: PBMCs. These receptors came from a woman aged 18 to 35 in good health and CMV-seronegative.

This sequence joins TRBV30 and TRBJ2-7; 9 bases align to TRBD1. Unmatched junction bases numbered 12, after V lost 1 base and J lost 2 bases. The length of the CDR3 is 17 residues. Germline assignment: CDR1 GTSNPN and CDR2 SVGIG (reference sequence). The CDR3 protein is CAWSGGSPGTGTYEQYF. The CDR3 nucleotides are TGTGCCTGGAGTGGGGGGAGCCCCGGGACAGGGACCTACGAGCAGTACTTC.

This rearrangement joins TRBV5-1 to TRBJ2-7; a weak D match, TRBD2 (5 bases). CDR3 length equals 14 residues. Trimming took off 0 bases at V and 6 bases at J, with 13 bases between the two ends. Germline V lookup: CDR1 SGHRS, CDR2 YFSETQ. The CDR3 here is CASSLGTGVGEQYF. CDR3 nucleotides: TGCGCCAGCAGCTTGGGAACCGGGGTCGGCGAGCAGTACTTC.

The chain has TRBV4-1 and TRBJ1-2; TRBD1 agrees at 10 bases. In germline, CDR1 is MGHRA, CDR2 YSYEKL. V gave up 7 bases and J gave up 6 bases; unmatched junction bases: 11. This CDR3 region has 15 residues. Here the CDR3 DNA reads TGCGCCAGCACGACCTCGCAGGGACAGGGGCATGGCTACACCTTC. It translates to CASTTSQGQGHGYTF.

The chain links TRBV7-9 to TRBJ2-5, with TRBD2 matching over 9 bases. Unmatched junction bases numbered 8, after V lost 8 bases and J lost 4 bases. Looked up from germline, CDR1 is SEHNR and CDR2 is FQNEAQ (reference sequence). This CDR3 comprises 14 residues. CDR3 nucleotide sequence: TGTGCCAGCGAGACATATAGCGGGGGAGAGACCCAGTACTTC. Protein product: CASETYSGGETQYF.

The rearrangement uses TRBV2 and TRBJ1-2, with D unclear. Germline V gene data show CDR1 as SNHLY and CDR2 as FYNNEI. Trimming left V 0 bases short and J 8 bases short, with 16 bases between. CDR3 size: 15 residues. The CDR3 protein is CASSEALRAGGGYTF. The CDR3 DNA reads TGTGCCAGCAGTGAAGCGCTTCGGGCCGGCGGGGGCTACACCTTC.

The chain employs TRBV6-5 and TRBJ2-7; D may be TRBD1 (5 bases). Trimming shortened V by 0 bases and J by 2 bases, and 11 bases separated the two germline ends. Germline loops: CDR1 MNHEY, CDR2 SVGAGI. The CDR3 has 15 amino acids. DNA for the CDR3: TGTGCCAGCAGTTACTCGAATCAGGGTACCTACGAGCAGTACTTC. It translates to CASSYSNQGTYEQYF.

This chain joins TRBV5-1 and TRBJ1-1, with 12 bases that match TRBD1. The CDR3 loop spans 13 amino acids. The V and J ends lost 4 bases and 10 bases, in that order; junction bases with no gene match: 5. Looked up from germline, CDR1 is SGHRS and CDR2 is YFSETQ. The DNA of the CDR3 is TGCGCCAGCAGCCGGGACAGGGGGCTAGGAGCTTTCTTT. Residues: CASSRDRGLGAFF.

J is TRBJ1-2 and V is TRBV14; 7 positions match TRBD1. The junction had 0 bases not matched to a gene; V was cut back by 3 bases and J by 2 bases. Germline CDR1 and CDR2: SGHDN and FVKESK. The CDR3 sequence is 13 residues long. CDR3 in DNA: TGTGCCAGCAGCCAGGGACAGAACTATGGCTACACCTTC. Translation gives CASSQGQNYGYTF. Complete variable domain (other parts from reference TRBV14 and TRBJ1-2): EAGVTQFPSHSVIEKGQTVTLRCDPISGHDNLYWYRRVMGKEIKFLLHFVKESKQDESGMPNNRFLAERTGGTYSTLKVQPAELEDSGVYFCASSQGQNYGYTFGSGTRLTVV.

V and J are TRBV30 and TRBJ1-1; no clear D gene. Germline assignment: CDR1 GTSNPN and CDR2 SVGIG (reference sequence). This CDR3 is built from 11 residues. Trimming took 4 bases from V and 9 from J, leaving 12 bases between them. The CDR3 region is CAWTTATQAFF. The CDR3 DNA reads TGTGCCTGGACCACAGCCACCCAAGCTTTCTTT.

Written as DNA, the CDR3 is TGTGCCAGCAGTGACCGGGCCAGTAAGGGGGCGGAAGGCTACACCTTC. It codes for CASSDRASKGAEGYTF. The genes are TRBV6-4 and TRBJ1-2; 7 nucleotides line up with TRBD1. Germline trimming cut 2 bases from V and 8 bases from J; bases unmatched to any gene: 14. CDR3 size: 16 residues. Germline V gives CDR1 MRHNA, CDR2 SNTAGT.